Listed below are T cell receptor beta chains from one sample, sequenced in a study of graft-versus-host responses after intestinal transplantation. For these TCRs, the target antigens are not known. Sequenced by immunoSEQ multiplex PCR; TCRdb stores in-frame clones only, minus some. Here the sample spans almost 85,000 clones, 91% being singletons. Source: unstimulated CD4+ T cells sorted from spleen or lymph node cells, taken before intestinal transplant. The origin of the receptors is a human donor who received an intestinal transplant. CDR3s include the opening cysteine and the closing phenylalanine or tryptophan. Each record gives: V gene, clone size, J gene, D gene, CDR3 protein, CDR3 DNA. A D gene is named only where the DNA matches it firmly. A clone size is listed for some rows: how often the clone was seen (once, few, many), or a class if it is expanded.

v_gene: TRBV2; abundance: NA; j_gene: TRBJ2-1; d_gene: NA; CDR3aa: CASSAPGFSYNEQFF; CDR3nt: TGTGCCAGCAGTGCCCCAGGATTCTCCTACAATGAGCAGTTCTTC
v_gene: TRBV6-5; abundance: once; j_gene: TRBJ1-5; d_gene: TRBD1; CDR3aa: CASSPGGLSNQPQHF; CDR3nt: TGTGCCAGCAGCCCAGGGGGCCTTAGCAATCAGCCCCAGCATTTT
v_gene: TRBV2; abundance: NA; j_gene: TRBJ2-7; d_gene: TRBD1; CDR3aa: CASRGQGGFYEQYF; CDR3nt: TGTGCCAGCAGGGGACAGGGCGGATTCTACGAGCAGTACTTC
v_gene: TRBV7-8; abundance: NA; j_gene: TRBJ2-3; d_gene: TRBD1; CDR3aa: CASSPGTGGNTDTQYF; CDR3nt: TGTGCCAGCAGCCCTGGGACAGGTGGGAACACAGATACGCAGTATTTT
v_gene: TRBV5-1; abundance: NA; j_gene: TRBJ1-3; d_gene: NA; CDR3aa: CASSPKPGDTVSGNTIYF; CDR3nt: TGCGCCAGCAGCCCGAAGCCCGGGGACACCGTCTCTGGAAACACCATATATTTT
v_gene: TRBV6-5; abundance: NA; j_gene: TRBJ2-3; d_gene: NA; CDR3aa: CASSYRGFDSDTQYF; CDR3nt: TGTGCCAGCAGTTACAGGGGATTCGATTCAGATACGCAGTATTTT
v_gene: TRBV7-2; abundance: NA; j_gene: TRBJ1-6; d_gene: NA; CDR3aa: CASSLAQGKGSPLHF; CDR3nt: TGTGCCAGCAGCTTAGCTCAGGGCAAGGGTTCACCCCTCCACTTT
v_gene: TRBV30; abundance: NA; j_gene: TRBJ1-2; d_gene: NA; CDR3aa: CAWRAGLFNGYTF; CDR3nt: TGTGCCTGGAGGGCGGGACTTTTTAATGGCTACACCTTC
v_gene: TRBV11-3; abundance: NA; j_gene: TRBJ1-2; d_gene: NA; CDR3aa: CASSSLVGYGYTF; CDR3nt: TGTGCCAGCAGCTCCCTGGTCGGCTATGGCTACACCTTC
v_gene: TRBV5-4; abundance: NA; j_gene: TRBJ2-4; d_gene: TRBD2; CDR3aa: CASSRRGGGTQNIQYF; CDR3nt: TGTGCCAGCAGCCGGCGGGGCGGGGGGACCCAAAACATTCAGTACTTC
v_gene: TRBV19; abundance: NA; j_gene: TRBJ1-1; d_gene: TRBD1; CDR3aa: CASTAEGASEAFF; CDR3nt: TGTGCCAGTACCGCAGAGGGGGCCTCAGAAGCTTTCTTT
v_gene: TRBV6-5; abundance: NA; j_gene: TRBJ2-3; d_gene: NA; CDR3aa: CASSYLGRDTQYF; CDR3nt: TGTGCCAGCAGTTACTTGGGCAGAGATACGCAGTATTTT
v_gene: TRBV25-1; abundance: NA; j_gene: TRBJ2-5; d_gene: TRBD1; CDR3aa: CASSPGQGRETQYF; CDR3nt: TGTGCCAGCAGTCCGGGACAGGGGAGAGAGACCCAGTACTTC
v_gene: TRBV30; abundance: NA; j_gene: TRBJ2-7; d_gene: NA; CDR3aa: CAWRQTYEQYF; CDR3nt: TGTGCCTGGAGGCAGACCTACGAGCAGTACTTC
v_gene: TRBV4-3; abundance: once; j_gene: TRBJ1-3; d_gene: NA; CDR3aa: CASSAEPGNTIYF; CDR3nt: TGCGCCAGCAGTGCGGAACCTGGAAACACCATATATTTT
v_gene: TRBV19; abundance: NA; j_gene: TRBJ1-1; d_gene: NA; CDR3aa: CASTSRSKGIAEAFF; CDR3nt: TGTGCCAGTACGTCGAGGAGCAAGGGGATCGCTGAAGCTTTCTTT